The 4 T cell receptor beta chains in this list originate from one sample, sequenced in a study of cytomegalovirus exposure and HLA in healthy donors (dated by TCRdb to 2017 to 2019). Library method: the immunoSEQ multiplex PCR assay. For the multiplex PCR, a mixture combining 60 forward primers for TCR Vbeta segments and 13 reverse primers for TCR Jbeta segments was used. TCRdb carries this immuneACCESS record with in-frame sequences only. Its versions omit some clonotypes, under half of them owing to an unresolved V gene in the studies checked, with the rest unexplained. The sample has under 250,000 clones on record, 79% of them singletons. The ten largest account for 3.5% to 5% of the sample. The sequenced sample was PBMCs. The receptors stem from a young woman in good health and CMV-seropositive.

The rearrangement joins TRBV6-1 to TRBJ2-1; TRBD1 aligns across 9 bases. J was trimmed by 9 bases and V by 6 bases; bases with no gene match: 9. The CDR3 length is 14 residues. Germline CDR1 and CDR2: MNHNS and SASEGT. The CDR3 DNA is TGTGCCAGCAGAGAAACCCCGACAGGGGGTGAGCAGTTCTTC. Protein product: CASRETPTGGEQFF.

The gene calls are TRBV9 and TRBJ2-2; 7 bases match TRBD2. CDR1 is SGDLS and CDR2 is YYNGEE in the germline V gene. Germline trimming cut 4 bases from V and 3 bases from J; bases unmatched to any gene: 9. The CDR3 sequence is 16 residues long. CDR3 DNA: TGTGCCAGCAGCCCCGCGGAGCGGGGATACACCGGGGAGCTGTTTTTT. It encodes CASSPAERGYTGELFF.

The CDR3 DNA is TGTGCCAGCAGCTTAGACGCTAGCGGGAGGGTCGGTGAGCAGTTCTTC. Translated, it gives CASSLDASGRVGEQFF. The chain has TRBV11-2 and TRBJ2-1; 12 positions match TRBD2. The trim removed 0 bases at V and 9 bases at J, leaving 6 bases unmatched. Germline CDR1 and CDR2: SGHAT and FQNNGV. The length of the CDR3 is 16 residues.

The chain has TRBV9 and TRBJ2-1; TRBD2 agrees at 8 bases. This CDR3 contains 14 residues. Trimming cost V 2 bases and J 4 bases; bases outside gene matches: 2. Per germline, CDR1 SGDLS and CDR2 YYNGEE. The DNA of the CDR3 is TGTGCCAGCAGCGTGGGACTAGGGTACAATGAGCAGTTCTTC. Translated: CASSVGLGYNEQFF.